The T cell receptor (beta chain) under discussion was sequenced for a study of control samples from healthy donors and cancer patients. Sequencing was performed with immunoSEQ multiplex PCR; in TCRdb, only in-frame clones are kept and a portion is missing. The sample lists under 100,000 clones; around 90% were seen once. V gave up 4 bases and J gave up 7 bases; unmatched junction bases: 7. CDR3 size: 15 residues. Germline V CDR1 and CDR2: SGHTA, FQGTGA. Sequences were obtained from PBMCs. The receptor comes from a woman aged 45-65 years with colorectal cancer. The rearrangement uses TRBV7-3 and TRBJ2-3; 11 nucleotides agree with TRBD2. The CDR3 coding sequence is TGTGCCAGCAGCTCGACTAGCGGGGCGGGGAATACGCAGTATTTT. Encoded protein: CASSSTSGAGNTQYF.